This T cell receptor beta chain originates from a study of graft-versus-host responses after intestinal transplantation (dated by TCRdb to the early 2020s). In the study overall: Recipients received multivisceral, liver-intestinal, or isolated intestinal transplants. After intestinal transplantation, graft-versus-host and host-versus-graft alloreactive T cell clones in the graft, circulation and bone marrow were tracked using bulk TCR-beta CDR3 sequencing. Samples from a few later patients were sequenced in-house on an Illumina MiSeq with MiXCR processing rather than by the commercial service. All recipients received anti-thymocyte globulin induction followed by maintenance tacrolimus and steroids for around 3 years. The cohort enrolled 20 to 30 intestinal transplant recipients, one of whom was a retransplant, and a few patients without pretransplant specimens were excluded. Donor T cell macrochimerism was defined as a peak of at least 4% donor T cells among recipient peripheral blood mononuclear cells. Alloreactive clones were identified by sequencing pre-transplant mixed lymphocyte reaction products and comparing these products with unstimulated pre-transplant donor and recipient T cells. Study-wide conclusions, independent of this receptor: Early after transplant, peak levels of circulating GvH clones were associated with declines in HvG clones. GvH clones were detected in recipient bone marrow, and some of these GvH clones were observed earlier in ileal mucosa or blood, consistent with an intestinal mucosal origin. The conclusions were limited by the relatively low number and heterogeneity of the intestinal transplant patients. High GvH to HvG T cell clonal ratios were observed in the allografts of patients with donor T cell macrochimerism.

Libraries were built with the immunoSEQ multiplex PCR assay. In most patients, genomic DNA was isolated using the Qiagen DNeasy Blood and Tissue Kit and sent frozen to Adaptive Biotechnologies for TCR sequencing. For most patients, genomic DNA was subjected to high-throughput TCR-beta CDR3 sequencing by Adaptive Biotechnologies. The authors' pipeline ran thus. Adaptive's ImmunoSEQ software supplied the TCR sequencing data for around 17 patients, while MiXCR and VDJtools were used to process a few other patients. To correct CD4 versus CD8 sorting errors, any sequence found in both subsets at a frequency ratio below 5:1 was removed. CDR3 nucleotide sequences shared between donor and recipient were removed because their origin could not be assigned. To be classed as alloreactive, a clone needed at least 2-fold expansion over unstimulated cells and a minimum CFSE-low frequency of 0.002% (template counts) or 0.001% (read counts). Mappable clones were those detected in sequenced pre-transplant spleen, lymph node, or MLR CFSE-low populations of the donor or recipient. The cumulative frequency of alloreactive clones was calculated as a percentage of all sequences, weighted by copy number. The table was pulled from immuneACCESS by TCRdb, which kept in-frame rearrangements only. Such tables lose some clones; where checked, under half of the loss comes from unresolved V genes, and the rest has no known cause. V, J and clone size were drawn from that table, and D and trimming were deduced from the DNA. The sample includes about 110,000 clones, with approximately 92% observed a single time. The ten biggest clones cover under 0.3% of the sample.

This clone was observed a single time. Its binding antigen is unknown. One base away there is no much larger clone; base qualities are not given. Per the publication, the time point label means: cells obtained before transplantation from donor or recipient. CD3+CD4+ and CD3+CD8+ populations were FACS-sorted from unstimulated pre-transplant donor and recipient cells taken from spleen or lymph nodes. V lost 6 bases and J lost 4 bases; the stretch between them is 10 bases long. The germline V gene (reference sequence) sets CDR1 to SEHNR and CDR2 to FQNEAQ. CDR3 length: 12 amino acids, cysteine to phenylalanine. The entry retains the CDR3 DNA only, 36 bases that are in frame from base 1.

The TCR originated in a human donor who was the organ donor for an intestinal transplant. This sequence uses TRBV7-9 and TRBJ2-7, with the D segment identity uncertain. The material sequenced was unstimulated CD4+ T cells sorted from spleen or lymph node cells, taken before transplant. The sequenced DNA: TGTGCCAGCAGTTCCTCTGGTTACGAGCAGTACTTC. Its translation reads: CASSSSGYEQYF.